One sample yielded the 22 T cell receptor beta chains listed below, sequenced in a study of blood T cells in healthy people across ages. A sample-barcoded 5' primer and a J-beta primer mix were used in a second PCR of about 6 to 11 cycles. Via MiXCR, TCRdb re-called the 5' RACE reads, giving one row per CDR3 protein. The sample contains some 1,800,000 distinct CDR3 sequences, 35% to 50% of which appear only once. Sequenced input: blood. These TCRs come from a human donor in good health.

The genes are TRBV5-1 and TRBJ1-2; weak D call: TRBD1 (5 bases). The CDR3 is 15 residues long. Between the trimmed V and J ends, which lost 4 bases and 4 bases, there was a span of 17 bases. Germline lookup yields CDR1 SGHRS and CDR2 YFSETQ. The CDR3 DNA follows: TGCGCCAGCAGCCGGCCCGAGAGGGACGGCTATGGCTACACCTTC. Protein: CASSRPERDGYGYTF.

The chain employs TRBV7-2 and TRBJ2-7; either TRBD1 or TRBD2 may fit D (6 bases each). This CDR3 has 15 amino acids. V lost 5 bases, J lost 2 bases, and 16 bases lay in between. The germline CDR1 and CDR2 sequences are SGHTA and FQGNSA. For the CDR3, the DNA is TGTGCCAGCAGCCAGGGGCGGGGAGTTACCTACGAGCAGTACTTC. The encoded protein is CASSQGRGVTYEQYF.

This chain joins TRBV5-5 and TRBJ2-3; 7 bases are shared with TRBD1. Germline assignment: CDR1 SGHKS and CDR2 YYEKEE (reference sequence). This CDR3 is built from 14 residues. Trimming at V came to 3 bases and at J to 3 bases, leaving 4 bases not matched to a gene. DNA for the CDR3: TGTGCCAGCAGCTCCGACAGGGAGACAGATACGCAGTATTTT. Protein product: CASSSDRETDTQYF.

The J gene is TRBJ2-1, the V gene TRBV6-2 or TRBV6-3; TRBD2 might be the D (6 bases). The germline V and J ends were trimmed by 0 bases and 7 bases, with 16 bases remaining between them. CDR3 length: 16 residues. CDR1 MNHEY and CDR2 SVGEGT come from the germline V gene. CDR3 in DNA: TGTGCCAGCAGTTACTCCACCGGACGGGCGGGAAATGAGCAGTTCTTC. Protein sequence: CASSYSTGRAGNEQFF.

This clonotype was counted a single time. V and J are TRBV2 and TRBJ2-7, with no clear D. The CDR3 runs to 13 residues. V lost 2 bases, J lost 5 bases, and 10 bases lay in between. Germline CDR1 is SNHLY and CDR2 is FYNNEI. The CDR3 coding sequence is TGTGCCAGCAGTGAAATTGGACCGGACGAGCAGTACTTC. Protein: CASSEIGPDEQYF.

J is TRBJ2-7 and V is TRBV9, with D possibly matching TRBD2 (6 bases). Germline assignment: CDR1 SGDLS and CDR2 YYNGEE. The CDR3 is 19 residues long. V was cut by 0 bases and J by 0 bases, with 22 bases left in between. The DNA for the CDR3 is TGTGCCAGCAGCGTAGGCCTAGCGTCAAGCTCCTCAAGCTCCTACGAGCAGTACTTC. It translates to CASSVGLASSSSSSYEQYF.

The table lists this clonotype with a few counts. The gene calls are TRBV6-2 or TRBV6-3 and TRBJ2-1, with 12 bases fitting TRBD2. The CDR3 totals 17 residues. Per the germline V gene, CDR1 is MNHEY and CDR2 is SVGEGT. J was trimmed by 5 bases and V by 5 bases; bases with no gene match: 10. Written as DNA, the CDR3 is TGTGCCAGCAGTCCTAAATCTACTAGCGGGGGGAACAATGAGCAGTTCTTC. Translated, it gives CASSPKSTSGGNNEQFF.

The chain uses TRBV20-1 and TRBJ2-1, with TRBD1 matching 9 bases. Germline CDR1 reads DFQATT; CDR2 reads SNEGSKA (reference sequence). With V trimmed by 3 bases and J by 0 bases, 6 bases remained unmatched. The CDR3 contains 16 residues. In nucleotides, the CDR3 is TGCAGTGCTAGGTTAGGGACAGGGAGCTCCTACAATGAGCAGTTCTTC. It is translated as CSARLGTGSSYNEQFF.

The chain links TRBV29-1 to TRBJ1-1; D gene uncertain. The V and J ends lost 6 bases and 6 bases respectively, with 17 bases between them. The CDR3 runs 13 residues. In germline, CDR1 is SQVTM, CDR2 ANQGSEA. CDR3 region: CSVLGQHPSEAFF. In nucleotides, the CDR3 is TGCAGCGTCCTAGGCCAGCACCCCTCTGAAGCTTTCTTT.

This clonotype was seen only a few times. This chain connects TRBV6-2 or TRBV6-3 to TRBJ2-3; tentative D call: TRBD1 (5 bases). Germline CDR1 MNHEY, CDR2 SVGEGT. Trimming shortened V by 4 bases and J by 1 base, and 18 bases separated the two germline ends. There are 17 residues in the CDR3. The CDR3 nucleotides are TGTGCCAGCAGTTTTTCGGGCCCAGGGTCCCGCACAGATACGCAGTATTTT. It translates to CASSFSGPGSRTDTQYF.

CDR3 amino acids: CATSQLLGVEDSGANVLTF. The CDR3 DNA is TGTGCCACCAGCCAATTACTGGGGGTGGAAGACTCTGGGGCCAACGTCCTGACTTTC. V usage is TRBV15 and J usage is TRBJ2-6; either TRBD1 or TRBD2 may fit D (5 bases each). CDR3 length: 19 residues. Germline V gene sequence: CDR1 LNHNV, CDR2 YYDKDF (reference sequence). V was pared by 5 bases and J by 0 bases, with 20 bases between.

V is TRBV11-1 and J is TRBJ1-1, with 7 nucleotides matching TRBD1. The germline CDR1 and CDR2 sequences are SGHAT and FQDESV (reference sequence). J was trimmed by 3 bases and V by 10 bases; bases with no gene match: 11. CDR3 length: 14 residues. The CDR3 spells CATCRNRGDTEAFF. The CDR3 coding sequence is TGTGCCACCTGTAGAAACAGGGGAGACACTGAAGCTTTCTTT.

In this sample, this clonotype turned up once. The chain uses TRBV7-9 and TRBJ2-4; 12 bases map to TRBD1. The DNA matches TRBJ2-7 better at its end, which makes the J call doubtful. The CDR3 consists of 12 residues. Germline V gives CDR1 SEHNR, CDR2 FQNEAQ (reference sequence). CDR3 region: CAGGQGAHEQYF. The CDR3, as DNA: TGTGCCGGGGGACAGGGGGCCCACGAGCAGTACTTC.

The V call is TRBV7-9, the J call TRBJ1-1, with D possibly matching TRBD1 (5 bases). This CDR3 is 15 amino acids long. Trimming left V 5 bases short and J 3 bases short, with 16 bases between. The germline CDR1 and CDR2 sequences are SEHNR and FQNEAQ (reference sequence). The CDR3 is CASSRNQGWDTEAFF. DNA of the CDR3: TGTGCCAGCAGCCGAAATCAGGGATGGGACACTGAAGCTTTCTTT.

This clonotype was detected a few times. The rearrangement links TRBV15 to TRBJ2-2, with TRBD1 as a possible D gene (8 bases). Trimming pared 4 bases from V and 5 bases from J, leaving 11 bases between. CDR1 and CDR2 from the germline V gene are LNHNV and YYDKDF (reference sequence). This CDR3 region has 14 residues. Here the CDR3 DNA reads TGTGCCACCAGCATACAGGGGGGGACCGGGGAGCTGTTTTTT. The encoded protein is CATSIQGGTGELFF.

The CDR3 loop reads CASGALFRDSGPQPHYEQYF. The CDR3 DNA reads TGTGCTAGTGGTGCTTTGTTCCGGGACAGCGGGCCCCAGCCCCACTACGAGCAGTACTTC. The gene calls are TRBV12-5 and TRBJ2-7; a possible D gene is TRBD1 (7 bases). CDR1 and CDR2 (germline): LGHNT, FRNRAP. The CDR3 consists of 20 residues. Trimming cost V 5 bases and J 3 bases, with 32 bases left between them.

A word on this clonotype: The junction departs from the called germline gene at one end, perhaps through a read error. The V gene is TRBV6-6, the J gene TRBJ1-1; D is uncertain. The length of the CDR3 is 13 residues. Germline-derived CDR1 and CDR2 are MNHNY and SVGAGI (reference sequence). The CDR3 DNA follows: TGTGCCTGCAGTTACGTGAAGGAGTCCGAAGCTTTCTTT. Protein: CACSYVKESEAFF.

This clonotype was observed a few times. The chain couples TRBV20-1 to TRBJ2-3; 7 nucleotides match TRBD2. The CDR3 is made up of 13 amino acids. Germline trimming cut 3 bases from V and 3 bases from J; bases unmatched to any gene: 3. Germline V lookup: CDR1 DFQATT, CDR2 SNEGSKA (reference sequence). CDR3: CSASGEGTDTQYF. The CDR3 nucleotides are TGCAGTGCTAGCGGGGAGGGTACAGATACGCAGTATTTT.

The CDR3 DNA is TGCAGCGTCGAGGCGACAGGGGGTTTCCTCAATGAGCAGTTCTTC. Amino acid sequence: CSVEATGGFLNEQFF. This sequence joins TRBV29-1 and TRBJ2-1; TRBD1 agrees at 9 bases. V was pared by 6 bases and J by 6 bases, with 12 bases of the junction left unmatched. CDR1 and CDR2 from the germline V gene are SQVTM and ANQGSEA. CDR3 size: 15 residues.

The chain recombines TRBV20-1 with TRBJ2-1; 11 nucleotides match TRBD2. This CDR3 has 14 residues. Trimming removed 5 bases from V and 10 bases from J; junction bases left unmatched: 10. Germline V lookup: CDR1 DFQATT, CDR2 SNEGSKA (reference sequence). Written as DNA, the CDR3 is TGCAGTGCTCCCAGGGGACTAGCGGTAGGGGAGCAGTTCTTC. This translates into CSAPRGLAVGEQFF.

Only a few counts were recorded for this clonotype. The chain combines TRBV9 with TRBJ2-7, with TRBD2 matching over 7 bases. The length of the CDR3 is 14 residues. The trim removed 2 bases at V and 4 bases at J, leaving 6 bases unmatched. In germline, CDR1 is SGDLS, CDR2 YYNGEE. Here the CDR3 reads CASSVGGGEYEQYF. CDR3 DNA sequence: TGTGCCAGCAGCGTCGGGGGAGGGGAGTACGAGCAGTACTTC.

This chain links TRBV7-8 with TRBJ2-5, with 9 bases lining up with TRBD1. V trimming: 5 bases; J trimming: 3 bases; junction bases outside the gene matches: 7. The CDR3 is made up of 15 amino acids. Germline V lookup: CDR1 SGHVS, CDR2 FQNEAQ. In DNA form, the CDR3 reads TGTGCCAGCAGCCAATGGGACAGGGAGGAAGAGACCCAGTACTTC. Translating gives CASSQWDREEETQYF.